The 23 T cell receptor beta chains below were found in one sample sequenced in a study of cytomegalovirus exposure and HLA in healthy donors. In the PCR, 60 Vbeta and 13 Jbeta primers were used. Measured with immunoSEQ multiplex PCR; TCRdb has only the in-frame clones, and not every one. Listed are about 200,000 clones; roughly 6.7% falls within the top ten. The sample comprised PBMCs. These receptors were obtained from a man aged 25-45 years in good health and CMV-seronegative.

This chain joins TRBV4-3 and TRBJ2-2; perhaps TRBD1 as D (6 bases). Trimming removed 3 bases at V and 3 bases at J, with 14 bases between. Germline V gene data show CDR1 as LGHNA and CDR2 as YSLEER. The CDR3 spans 16 residues. CDR3 region: CASSHDLDSYTGELFF. The DNA of the CDR3 is TGCGCCAGCAGCCACGACTTGGACAGCTACACCGGGGAGCTGTTTTTT.

The chain uses TRBV6-1 and TRBJ1-4; tentative D call: TRBD1 (5 bases). The CDR3 consists of 17 residues. Deletions cut 4 bases from V and 8 bases from J, with 23 bases between. CDR1 and CDR2 from the germline V gene are MNHNS and SASEGT. DNA for the CDR3: TGTGCCAGCAGTGGCACGGTCAGACTAGACCGGGGGGAAAAACTGTTTTTT. Translation gives CASSGTVRLDRGEKLFF.

The chain recombines TRBV5-1 with TRBJ2-5, with 9 positions matching TRBD2. Germline V CDR1 and CDR2: SGHRS, YFSETQ. This CDR3 comprises 17 residues. V was clipped by 0 bases and J by 1 base; unmatched bases: 7. This CDR3 is CASSLEGSGSPQETQYF. The CDR3 nucleotides read TGCGCCAGCAGCTTGGAAGGTAGCGGGAGTCCCCAAGAGACCCAGTACTTC.

Points on this clone: Additional DNA sequences in this sample encode the identical CDR3. The V and J genes are TRBV4-1 and TRBJ2-5; 7 nucleotides match TRBD1. Trimming removed 2 bases from V and 3 bases from J; junction bases left unmatched: 3. The germline V gene encodes CDR1 MGHRA and CDR2 YSYEKL. The CDR3 runs 14 residues. In DNA, the CDR3 is TGCGCCAGCAGCCAACTTCAGGGGGAAGAGACCCAGTACTTC. This sequence encodes CASSQLQGEETQYF.

V usage is TRBV18 and J usage is TRBJ2-6, with a possible D match to TRBD2 (6 bases). The germline V gene encodes CDR1 KGHSH and CDR2 LQKENI. V lost 4 bases to trimming and J lost 2 bases, with 21 bases between them. There are 19 residues in the CDR3. CDR3 nucleotides: TGTGCCAGCTCACAATCCGTGGCGGGGCGGCCCCCTGGGGCCAACGTCCTGACTTTC. It specifies CASSQSVAGRPPGANVLTF.

Concerning this clone: This same CDR3 is encoded by further DNA sequences in the sample. The rearrangement links TRBV30 to TRBJ2-1, with unresolved D. CDR1 GTSNPN and CDR2 SVGIG come from the germline V gene (reference sequence). V was clipped by 3 bases and J by 13 bases, with 16 bases between them. The CDR3 has 12 amino acids. CDR3 nucleotides: TGTGCCTGGAGCCCAAACCCCAGTTCTCAGTTCTTC. Translating it yields CAWSPNPSSQFF.

The chain has TRBV7-6 and TRBJ2-7, with 13 nucleotides matching TRBD2. V lost 1 base and J lost 3; bases outside the gene matches: 0. CDR1 is SGHVS, CDR2 FNYEAQ, per germline. The CDR3 has 15 amino acids. The DNA of the CDR3 is TGTGCCAGCAGCTTAGGGACTAGCGGGAGCTACGAGCAGTACTTC. Its translation: CASSLGTSGSYEQYF. Full variable domain (missing parts from reference TRBV7-6 and TRBJ2-7): GAGVSQSPRYKVTKRGQDVALRCDPISGHVSLYWYRQALGQGPEFLTYFNYEAQQDKSGLPNDRFSAERPEGSISTLTIQRTEQRDSAMYRCASSLGTSGSYEQYFGPGTRLTVT.

This chain links TRBV25-1 with TRBJ1-5, with 7 bases aligning to TRBD1. Germline loops: CDR1 MGHDK, CDR2 SYGVNS. CDR3 size: 14 residues. Losses at the gene ends were 9 bases for V and 5 bases for J; bases not matched to a gene: 10. For the CDR3, the DNA is TGTGCCAGTAAAGGACAGGTACCCGATCAGCCCCAGCATTTT. This encodes CASKGQVPDQPQHF. The full variable domain, rest sourced from reference TRBV25-1 and TRBJ1-5, is EADIYQTPRYLVIGTGKKITLECSQTMGHDKMYWYQQDPGMELHLIHYSYGVNSTEKGDLSSESTVSRIRTEHFPLTLESARPSHTSQYLCASKGQVPDQPQHFGDGTRLSIL.

The chain employs TRBV21-1 and TRBJ1-5; the D call of TRBD1 is as the table states it, not checked on the DNA. TRBV21-1 is labeled a pseudogene. This CDR3 contains 18 residues. The CDR3 nucleotides read TGTGCCAGCATGGGAACAGGGCTTGCACTGTGTAGCAATCAGCCCCAGCATTTT. Its translation is CASMGTGLALCSNQPQHF.

The J gene is TRBJ2-5, the V gene TRBV19; D perhaps matches TRBD1 (6 bases). CDR3 length equals 14 residues. The ends were cut back, 3 bases at V and 0 bases at J, with 8 bases in the middle. The germline gives CDR1 LNHDA, CDR2 SQIVND (reference sequence). The CDR3 nucleotides are TGTGCCAGTAGTATTAACAGGGACCAAGAGACCCAGTACTTC. Its protein is CASSINRDQETQYF.

The chain is built from TRBV7-8 and TRBJ1-6; D remains ambiguous. CDR3 length: 14 residues. The germline V gene has CDR1 SGHVS and CDR2 FQNEAQ. V lost 1 base and J 8 bases, leaving 9 bases between the germline ends. CDR3 nucleotides: TGTGCCAGCAGCTTAGTAGTGGGCGATTCACCCCTCCACTTT. Its protein product is CASSLVVGDSPLHF.

The V gene is TRBV7-9, the J gene TRBJ2-1; D possibly corresponds to TRBD1 (5 bases). The CDR3 runs to 15 residues. V was shortened by 2 bases and J by 7 bases, with 15 bases between the two germline ends. Germline CDR1 is SEHNR and CDR2 is FQNEAQ (reference sequence). CDR3 sequence reads: CASSLQGSSDNEQFF. CDR3 DNA sequence: TGTGCCAGCAGCTTACAGGGAAGTTCGGATAATGAGCAGTTCTTC.

The gene calls are TRBV6-1 and TRBJ2-1; TRBD2 matches at 12 bases. J lost 0 bases, V lost 7 bases, and 1 base had no gene match. Germline loops: CDR1 MNHNS, CDR2 SASEGT. The CDR3 runs 15 residues. CDR3 DNA: TGTGCCAGCATGGGACTAGCGGGCTCCTACAATGAGCAGTTCTTC. Amino acid sequence: CASMGLAGSYNEQFF.

The chain combines TRBV4-3 with TRBJ2-1; 8 nucleotides align to TRBD2. Germline V gene sequence: CDR1 LGHNA, CDR2 YSLEER. The CDR3 contains 18 residues. With 4 bases clipped from V and 0 bases from J, the junction kept 11 bases outside the gene matches. This CDR3 is CASSPQSGGASSYNEQFF. CDR3 DNA: TGCGCCAGCAGCCCTCAATCGGGGGGGGCAAGCTCCTACAATGAGCAGTTCTTC.

The genes are TRBV6-5 and TRBJ2-5, with D possibly TRBD1 on 6 matching bases. Trimming stripped 5 bases from V and 6 bases from J, with 19 bases between. Germline-derived CDR1 and CDR2 are MNHEY and SVGAGI. This CDR3 is built from 15 residues. CDR3 loop: CASSIWGPSPKTQYF. The CDR3 DNA reads TGTGCCAGCAGTATCTGGGGGCCGAGTCCCAAGACCCAGTACTTC.

V gene TRBV10-1 combines with J gene TRBJ2-1; 9 positions match TRBD1. The length of the CDR3 is 13 residues. V lost 8 bases to trimming and J lost 8 bases; unmatched junction nucleotides: 7. Germline V gene data show CDR1 as WNHNN and CDR2 as SYGVQD (reference sequence). CDR3 DNA sequence: TGCGCCAGCGGAGACAGGGGGAGGGATGAGCAGTTCTTC. It specifies CASGDRGRDEQFF.

This sequence joins TRBV5-5 and TRBJ2-5; 8 bases are a match to TRBD1. The germline V gene encodes CDR1 SGHKS and CDR2 YYEKEE (reference sequence). The junction had 5 bases not matched to a gene; V was cut back by 7 bases and J by 3 bases. This CDR3 is built from 13 residues. CDR3 loop: CASLGQVEETQYF. The CDR3 coding sequence is TGTGCCAGCTTGGGACAGGTAGAAGAGACCCAGTACTTC.

The chain links TRBV7-9 to TRBJ1-1; TRBD1 matches at 9 bases. V shed 7 bases and J 1 base; nucleotides not matched to a gene: 10. The CDR3 is 16 residues long. Germline V gene lookup returns CDR1 SEHNR and CDR2 FQNEAQ (reference sequence). The CDR3 DNA follows: TGTGCCAGCAAGCGTTTTTGGACAGGGGAGAACACTGAAGCTTTCTTT. It encodes CASKRFWTGENTEAFF.

The chain uses TRBV9 and TRBJ2-5; a weak D match, TRBD1 (5 bases). Trimming removed 0 bases from V and 5 bases from J, with 14 bases in between. Germline V gene lookup returns CDR1 SGDLS and CDR2 YYNGEE. There are 15 residues in the CDR3. CDR3 nucleotide sequence: TGTGCCAGCAGCGTAGTTGAAGGGGTCGGGGAGACCCAGTACTTC. It yields the protein CASSVVEGVGETQYF.

CDR3 sequence (DNA): TGCAGCGCCCGGGGACAGGGGTATGAAAAACTGTTTTTT. Translating gives CSARGQGYEKLFF. J is TRBJ1-4 and V is TRBV29-1, with 10 bases matching TRBD1. Germline V lookup: CDR1 SQVTM, CDR2 ANQGSEA. Losses at the gene ends were 7 bases for V and 6 bases for J; bases not matched to a gene: 5. The CDR3 is 13 residues long.

The chain joins TRBV7-9 to TRBJ2-7; 9 bases are shared with TRBD2. The CDR3 loop spans 16 amino acids. Germline assignment: CDR1 SEHNR and CDR2 FQNEAQ (reference sequence). The V and J ends lost 6 bases and 5 bases, in that order; junction bases with no gene match: 14. CDR3 protein: CASSRFGAGGPDEQYF. In DNA form, the CDR3 reads TGTGCCAGCAGTCGTTTCGGGGCGGGAGGGCCCGACGAGCAGTACTTC.

With regard to this clone: The limits of the CDR3 on the DNA are not certain, so only TCRdb's listed CDR3 is given. The rearrangement links TRBV6-4 to TRBJ2-3; whether TRBD2, the table's D call, matches the DNA was not checked. Germline-derived CDR1 and CDR2 are MRHNA and SNTAGT. The length of the CDR3 is 14 amino acids, counting both ends. CDR3 amino acids: CASSSGLSTDTQYF.

The chain employs TRBV4-1 and TRBJ2-5, with TRBD2 matching over 9 bases. V shed 4 bases and J 4 bases; nucleotides not matched to a gene: 13. This CDR3 comprises 17 residues. Germline CDR1 is MGHRA and CDR2 is YSYEKL. This chain's CDR3 is CASSPRRAGAGGETQYF. CDR3 DNA sequence: TGCGCCAGCAGCCCCCGTCGGGCGGGAGCGGGGGGAGAGACCCAGTACTTC.